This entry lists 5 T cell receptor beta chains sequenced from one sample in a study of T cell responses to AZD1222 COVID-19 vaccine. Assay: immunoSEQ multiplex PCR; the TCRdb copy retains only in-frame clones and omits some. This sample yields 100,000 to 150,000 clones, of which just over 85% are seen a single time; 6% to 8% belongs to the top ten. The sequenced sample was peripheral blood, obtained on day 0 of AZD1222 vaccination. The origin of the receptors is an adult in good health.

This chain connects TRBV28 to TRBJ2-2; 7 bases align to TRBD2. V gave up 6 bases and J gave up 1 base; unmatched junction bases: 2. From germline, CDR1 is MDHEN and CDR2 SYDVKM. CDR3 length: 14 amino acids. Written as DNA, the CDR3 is TGTGCCAGCAGGCCGGGAGGGAACACCGGGGAGCTGTTTTTT. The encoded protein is CASRPGGNTGELFF. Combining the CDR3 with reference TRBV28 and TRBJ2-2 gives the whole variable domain DVKVTQSSRYLVKRTGEKVFLECVQDMDHENMFWYRQDPGLGLRLIYFSYDVKMKEKGDIPEGYSVSREKKERFSLILESASTNQTSMYLCASRPGGNTGELFFGEGSRLTVL.

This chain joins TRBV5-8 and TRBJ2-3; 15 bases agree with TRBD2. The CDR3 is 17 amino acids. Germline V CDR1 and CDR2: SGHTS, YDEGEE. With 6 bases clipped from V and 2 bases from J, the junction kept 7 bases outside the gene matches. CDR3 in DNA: TGTGCCAGCAACCCGGGACTAGCGGGAGGCGTCACAGATACGCAGTATTTT. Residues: CASNPGLAGGVTDTQYF. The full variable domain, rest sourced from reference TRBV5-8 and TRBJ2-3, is EAGVTQSPTHLIKTRGQQATLRCSPISGHTSVYWYQQALGLGLQFLLWYDEGEERNRGNFPPRFSGRQFPNYSSELNVNALELEDSALYLCASNPGLAGGVTDTQYFGPGTRLTVL.

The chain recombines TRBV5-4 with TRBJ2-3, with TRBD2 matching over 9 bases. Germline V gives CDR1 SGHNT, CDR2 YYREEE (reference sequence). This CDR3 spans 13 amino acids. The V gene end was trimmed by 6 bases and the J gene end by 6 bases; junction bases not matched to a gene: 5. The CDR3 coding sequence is TGTGCCAGCACCACTAGCGGGTGGGATACGCAGTATTTT. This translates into CASTTSGWDTQYF.

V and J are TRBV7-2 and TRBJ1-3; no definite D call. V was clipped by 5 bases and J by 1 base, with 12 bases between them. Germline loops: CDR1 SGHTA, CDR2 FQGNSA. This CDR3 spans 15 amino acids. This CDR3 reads CASSPLSLSGNTIYF. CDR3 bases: TGTGCCAGCAGCCCCCTAAGTTTGTCTGGAAACACCATATATTTT.

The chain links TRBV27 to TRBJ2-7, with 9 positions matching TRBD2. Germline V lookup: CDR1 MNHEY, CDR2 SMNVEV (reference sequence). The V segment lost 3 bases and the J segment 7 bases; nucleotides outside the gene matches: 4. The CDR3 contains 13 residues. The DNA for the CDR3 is TGTGCCAGCAGTTTGGGTAGCGGGGGAGAGCAGTACTTC. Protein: CASSLGSGGEQYF.